These 16 T cell receptor beta chains came from one sample sequenced in a study of blood T cell repertoires in COVID-19. Using immunoSEQ multiplex PCR, the repertoire was profiled, and TCRdb retains in-frame clones only, with some absent. In the table there are 100,000 to 150,000 clones, around 81% of which are singletons. The sample consisted of peripheral blood. The source of these receptors is a man aged 25 to 40 with COVID-19, enrolled during active disease.

This rearrangement joins TRBV2 to TRBJ2-1; no clear D. Germline loops: CDR1 SNHLY, CDR2 FYNNEI. CDR3 size: 14 residues. V lost 6 bases, J lost 0 bases, and 9 bases lay in between. CDR3 DNA: TGTGCCAGCAGGGCGGCGAACTCCTACAATGAGCAGTTCTTC. It is translated as CASRAANSYNEQFF.

This chain uses TRBV19 with TRBJ2-2, with D unclear. Trimming removed 1 base at V and 4 bases at J, with 10 bases between. This CDR3 comprises 15 residues. In germline, CDR1 is LNHDA, CDR2 SQIVND (reference sequence). The CDR3 sequence is CASSIASHLTGELFF. CDR3 DNA sequence: TGTGCCAGTAGTATAGCTAGTCATCTCACCGGGGAGCTGTTTTTT.

This clone was found a few times. The rearrangement joins TRBV11-3 to TRBJ1-4; 8 positions match TRBD1. Germline V gives CDR1 SGHNT, CDR2 YENEEA. The CDR3 spans 14 residues. The trim removed 5 bases at V and 5 bases at J, leaving 4 bases unmatched. The CDR3 is CASSPGQANEKLFF. The CDR3 DNA reads TGTGCCAGCAGCCCGGGACAGGCAAATGAAAAACTGTTTTTT.

This chain joins TRBV5-1 and TRBJ2-7, with 7 bases that match TRBD1. Per germline, CDR1 SGHRS and CDR2 YFSETQ. The CDR3 contains 13 residues. The V gene end was trimmed by 7 bases and the J gene end by 2 bases; junction bases not matched to a gene: 6. CDR3 bases: TGCGCCAGCGGAACAGGGGCACCCTACGAGCAGTACTTC. Its protein product is CASGTGAPYEQYF.

The chain is built from TRBV4-1 and TRBJ1-2; D remains ambiguous. This CDR3 has 14 residues. Trimming removed 0 bases at V and 4 bases at J, with 9 bases between. Germline V gene sequence: CDR1 MGHRA, CDR2 YSYEKL. The CDR3 nucleotides read TGCGCCAGCAGCCAAGACGGGGTCTCCTATGGCTACACCTTC. Translation gives CASSQDGVSYGYTF.

The V gene is TRBV19, the J gene TRBJ2-5, with 11 bases identical to TRBD1. CDR3 length: 15 amino acids. CDR1 and CDR2 from the germline V gene are LNHDA and SQIVND (reference sequence). Unmatched junction bases numbered 8, after V lost 6 bases and J lost 5 bases. The CDR3, as DNA: TGTGCCAGTAGGGAGACGGACAGGGGGCTGGAGACCCAGTACTTC. Its protein product is CASRETDRGLETQYF. The full variable domain, its missing parts supplied by reference TRBV19 and TRBJ2-5, is DGGITQSPKYLFRKEGQNVTLSCEQNLNHDAMYWYRQDPGQGLRLIYYSQIVNDFQKGDIAEGYSVSREKKESFPLTVTSAQKNPTAFYLCASRETDRGLETQYFGPGTRLLVL.

V usage is TRBV19 and J usage is TRBJ1-4; 7 bases line up with TRBD1. V lost 3 bases, J lost 8 bases, and 12 bases stayed unmatched. The germline CDR1 and CDR2 sequences are LNHDA and SQIVND (reference sequence). This CDR3 spans 16 amino acids. The CDR3 spells CASSMDRPGGSEKLFF. The CDR3 DNA sequence: TGTGCCAGTAGTATGGACCGACCAGGGGGGAGCGAAAAACTGTTTTTT. The full variable domain, its missing parts supplied by reference TRBV19 and TRBJ1-4, is DGGITQSPKYLFRKEGQNVTLSCEQNLNHDAMYWYRQDPGQGLRLIYYSQIVNDFQKGDIAEGYSVSREKKESFPLTVTSAQKNPTAFYLCASSMDRPGGSEKLFFGSGTQLSVL.

The chain combines TRBV15 with TRBJ1-2, with TRBD1 matching 10 bases. Germline V lookup: CDR1 LNHNV, CDR2 YYDKDF (reference sequence). V shed 3 bases, J shed 6 bases, and the junction held 10 bases outside the gene matches. The CDR3 covers 16 residues. The CDR3 sequence is CATSRLTTGGYDGYTF. The CDR3 nucleotides are TGTGCCACCAGCAGGCTGACGACAGGGGGCTATGATGGCTACACCTTC. Drawing the rest from reference TRBV15 and TRBJ1-2, the complete variable domain is DAMVIQNPRYQVTQFGKPVTLSCSQTLNHNVMYWYQQKSSQAPKLLFHYYDKDFNNEADTPDNFQSRRPNTSFCFLDIRSPGLGDTAMYLCATSRLTTGGYDGYTFGSGTRLTVV.

V is TRBV21-1 and J is TRBJ2-1; the table's D gene call, TRBD1, was not cross checked with the DNA. TRBV21-1 is an annotated pseudogene. This CDR3 contains 20 residues. CDR3 sequence reads: CASSKAGGRGPWGSYNEQFF. For the CDR3, the DNA is TGTGCCAGCAGCAAAGCGGGGGGCAGGGGGCCATGGGGTTCCTACAATGAGCAGTTCTTC.

The chain couples TRBV3-1 (or the pseudogene TRBV3-2) to TRBJ1-5; D gene unclear. Trimming left V 5 bases short and J 3 bases short, with 17 bases between. CDR1 is LGHDT, CDR2 YNNKEL, per germline (reference sequence). This CDR3 comprises 16 residues. CDR3 coding DNA: TGTGCCAGCAGCATCAAGGCCCGGAGGCCCAATCAGCCCCAGCATTTT. It specifies CASSIKARRPNQPQHF.

The genes are TRBV27 and TRBJ2-7; 10 nucleotides match TRBD2. This CDR3 is built from 13 residues. After removal of 8 bases from V and 9 bases from J, the junction contained 10 bases not matched to a gene. CDR1 is MNHEY and CDR2 is SMNVEV in the germline V gene (reference sequence). CDR3 in amino acids: CASSLAGGGGQYF. CDR3 nucleotides: TGTGCCAGCTCCTTAGCGGGGGGCGGTGGGCAGTACTTC.

This chain uses TRBV7-2 with TRBJ1-3; D is unresolved. Germline lookup yields CDR1 SGHTA and CDR2 FQGNSA. The CDR3 extends over 15 amino acids. V lost 1 base and J 0 bases, leaving 7 bases between the germline ends. CDR3 protein: CASSLGYLSGNTIYF. For the CDR3, the DNA is TGTGCCAGCAGCTTAGGCTACCTCTCTGGAAACACCATATATTTT.

The chain employs TRBV29-1 and TRBJ2-2; D is perhaps TRBD2 (6 bases). This CDR3 is built from 14 residues. Germline V gives CDR1 SQVTM, CDR2 ANQGSEA. Trimming cost V 3 bases and J 1 base, with 9 bases left between them. CDR3 loop: CSVESSGNTGELFF. CDR3 nucleotide sequence: TGCAGCGTTGAGAGTAGCGGGAACACCGGGGAGCTGTTTTTT.

The chain combines TRBV6-5 with TRBJ2-1; no reliable D call. Between the trimmed V and J ends, which lost 8 bases and 6 bases, there was a span of 14 bases. The V gene's germline CDR1 is MNHEY and CDR2 SVGAGI. This CDR3 region has 13 residues. Here the CDR3 reads CASVSRNSNEQFF. DNA for the CDR3: TGTGCCAGCGTGTCTAGGAACTCCAATGAGCAGTTCTTC.

This rearrangement joins TRBV16 to TRBJ1-2, with D unclear. This CDR3 contains 17 residues. Germline V CDR1 and CDR2: KGHSY, FQNENV. V was pared by 2 bases and J by 0 bases, with 16 bases between. CDR3 sequence (DNA): TGTGCCAGCAGCCAACGTTTGAACCAAGCGGCTAACTATGGCTACACCTTC. It translates to CASSQRLNQAANYGYTF.

This clone was seen just once. The chain recombines TRBV6-5 with TRBJ1-6; the match to TRBD1 covers 9 bases. This CDR3 has 15 residues. The trim removed 6 bases at V and 9 bases at J, leaving 9 bases unmatched. Germline loops: CDR1 MNHEY, CDR2 SVGAGI. The CDR3 nucleotides are TGTGCCAGCAGGGACTTAACAGGGGGCAGTTCACCCCTCCACTTT. Protein product: CASRDLTGGSSPLHF.